These 26 T cell receptor beta chains originate from one sample sequenced in a study of T-cell memory formation after mild COVID-19. TCRdb reanalysed the 5' RACE reads using MiXCR and keeps one entry per CDR3 protein. Of 350,000 to 550,000 distinct CDR3 sequences detected, 18% appear once; the ten largest clones hold under 25%. The specimen sequenced was PBMCs or a T cell subset sorted from them (not recorded which). These receptors all stem from a man between 18 and 35 years old who had mild COVID-19 (a few samples of this study predate the infection). Cell type and time point are not known.

This clonotype was observed many times. V gene TRBV4-3 combines with J gene TRBJ2-3, with 7 bases aligning to TRBD2. The germline CDR1 and CDR2 sequences are LGHNA and YSLEER. The CDR3 has 15 residues. J gave up 11 bases and V 0 bases, and 11 bases lay outside the gene matches. The CDR3 DNA reads as TGCGCCAGCAGCCAAGACCTAGCGGCACAGATAAAGCAGTATTTT. It specifies CASSQDLAAQIKQYF.

This chain uses TRBV11-2 with TRBJ2-3; D perhaps matches TRBD2 (5 bases). Looked up from germline, CDR1 is SGHAT and CDR2 is FQNNGV. V was trimmed by 4 bases and J by 4 bases, leaving 15 bases between them. The CDR3 has 15 residues. The CDR3 DNA sequence: TGTGCCAGCAGCTCCCGACTCGGAGGAGCAGATACGCAGTATTTT. Protein: CASSSRLGGADTQYF.

V gene TRBV27 combines with J gene TRBJ2-5, with no clear D. CDR3 size: 13 residues. Looked up from germline, CDR1 is MNHEY and CDR2 is SMNVEV (reference sequence). V was trimmed by 3 bases and J by 3 bases, leaving 8 bases between them. CDR3 residues: CASSLNVEETQYF. The CDR3 DNA reads TGTGCCAGCAGTTTGAACGTAGAAGAGACCCAGTACTTC.

Only a few counts were recorded for this clonotype. The chain uses TRBV6-5 and TRBJ2-5, with D hard to call. Trimming left V 5 bases short and J 5 bases short, with 21 bases between. The CDR3 is 16 residues long. Per germline, CDR1 MNHEY and CDR2 SVGAGI. CDR3 in amino acids: CASSLSSIELGETQYF. CDR3 sequence (DNA): TGTGCCAGCAGTCTCTCATCCATCGAGCTGGGGGAGACCCAGTACTTC.

This clonotype was seen more than once but under ten times. This chain connects TRBV10-3 to TRBJ2-3; 14 bases align to TRBD2. Germline trimming cut 7 bases from V and 3 bases from J; bases unmatched to any gene: 9. Per the germline V gene, CDR1 is ENHRY and CDR2 is SYGVKD. The CDR3 is 17 residues long. CDR3 sequence: CAIKPGLAGANTDTQYF. CDR3 in DNA: TGTGCCATCAAACCGGGACTAGCGGGGGCCAATACAGATACGCAGTATTTT.

This clonotype was seen at least ten times. The V gene is TRBV7-9, the J gene TRBJ2-7; D is perhaps TRBD1 (6 bases). The germline V and J ends were trimmed by 1 base and 2 bases, with 9 bases remaining between them. The CDR3 is made up of 14 amino acids. The germline CDR1 and CDR2 sequences are SEHNR and FQNEAQ (reference sequence). CDR3 protein: CASSLGNRAYEQYF. In DNA, the CDR3 is TGTGCCAGCAGCTTAGGGAACAGGGCCTACGAGCAGTACTTC. The complete variable domain, with remaining parts taken from reference TRBV7-9 and TRBJ2-7, reads DTGVSQNPRHKITKRGQNVTFRCDPISEHNRLYWYRQTLGQGPEFLTYFQNEAQLEKSRLLSDRFSAERPKGSFSTLEIQRTEQGDSAMYLCASSLGNRAYEQYFGPGTRLTVT.

This clonotype was found once. The rearrangement links TRBV30 to TRBJ2-7, with 9 bases fitting TRBD1. The CDR3 loop spans 14 amino acids. From germline, CDR1 is GTSNPN and CDR2 SVGIG (reference sequence). Losses at the gene ends were 1 base for V and 2 bases for J; bases not matched to a gene: 3. CDR3 loop: CAWSDTGGTYEQYF. CDR3 in DNA: TGTGCCTGGAGTGATACAGGGGGCACCTACGAGCAGTACTTC.

This clonotype was seen more than once but under ten times. The genes are TRBV4-3 and TRBJ2-5; D may be TRBD2 (6 bases). This CDR3 is built from 15 residues. Looked up from germline, CDR1 is LGHNA and CDR2 is YSLEER. V shed 0 bases and J shed 2 bases, with 10 bases lying between them. Here the CDR3 DNA reads TGCGCCAGCAGCCAAGATTTCGGGGGTCAAGAGACCCAGTACTTC. It encodes CASSQDFGGQETQYF.

This clonotype was seen a handful of times. The gene calls are TRBV6-1 and TRBJ2-4; TRBD2 is a possible D gene (7 bases). The V end lost 6 bases, the J end lost 7 bases, and 13 bases lay between the germline ends. The length of the CDR3 is 13 residues. Germline CDR1 and CDR2: MNHNS and SASEGT. CDR3 sequence reads: CASRTGGGNIQYF. The CDR3 coding sequence is TGTGCCAGCAGGACGGGGGGCGGCAACATTCAGTACTTC.

The CDR3 DNA follows: TGCGCCAGCAGCTTGGAAAGGGTCGGGGCAGATACGCAGTATTTT. This codes for CASSLERVGADTQYF. The genes are TRBV5-1 and TRBJ2-3, with D maybe TRBD2 (5 bases). Trimming pared 0 bases from V and 4 bases from J, leaving 12 bases between. Germline CDR1 is SGHRS and CDR2 is YFSETQ. CDR3 length: 15 amino acids.

This clonotype appeared a few times. This chain links TRBV27 with TRBJ1-1, with TRBD1 as a possible D gene (5 bases). Deletions cut 1 base from V and 10 bases from J, with 13 bases between. Germline CDR1 MNHEY, CDR2 SMNVEV (reference sequence). The CDR3 loop spans 13 amino acids. The CDR3 nucleotides are TGTGCCAGCAGTTTATACCAAGCGGGGCGAGCTTTCTTT. It specifies CASSLYQAGRAFF.

The V and J genes are TRBV20-1 and TRBJ1-4; D is unclear. The V end lost 6 bases, the J end lost 4 bases, and 6 bases lay between the germline ends. CDR1 and CDR2 from the germline V gene are DFQATT and SNEGSKA (reference sequence). The CDR3 sequence is 11 residues long. CDR3 amino acids: CSASRNEKLFF. In DNA form, the CDR3 reads TGCAGTGCCAGCCGTAATGAAAAACTGTTTTTT.

This clonotype was detected a few times. The rearrangement joins TRBV12-3 or TRBV12-4 to TRBJ2-5; 7 bases fit TRBD2. V trimming: 8 bases; J trimming: 3 bases; junction bases outside the gene matches: 12. This CDR3 comprises 15 residues. The CDR3 nucleotides read TGTGCCAGCTCTCTAAGGGCTAGCGGAAAAGAGACCCAGTACTTC. Its translation: CASSLRASGKETQYF.

The table lists this clonotype with a few counts. The rearrangement links TRBV7-9 to TRBJ1-2; the D gene is possibly TRBD1 (6 bases). This CDR3 is 12 amino acids long. CDR1 is SEHNR, CDR2 FQNEAQ, per germline (reference sequence). V dropped 5 bases and J dropped 10 bases, with 14 bases sitting between them. CDR3 coding DNA: TGTGCCAGCAGCCTCAGGGGCCGCGACTACACCTTC. Protein product: CASSLRGRDYTF.

This clonotype was detected a few times. The chain couples TRBV28 to TRBJ1-6; D is uncertain. V lost 4 bases and J 15 bases, leaving 10 bases between the germline ends. The CDR3 length is 11 residues. Germline V gene sequence: CDR1 MDHEN, CDR2 SYDVKM. The CDR3, as DNA: TGTGCCAGCAGTTCATTGGGCCTCCTCCACTTT. Its translation is CASSSLGLLHF.

This clonotype was found a few times. This chain joins TRBV5-1 and TRBJ1-2; unclear D gene. The germline V gene has CDR1 SGHRS and CDR2 YFSETQ. This CDR3 contains 12 residues. V lost 3 bases, J lost 8 bases, and 11 bases lay in between. Here the CDR3 DNA reads TGCGCCAGCAGCTCGGACCCGGGCGGCTACACCTTC. Translation gives CASSSDPGGYTF.

In its sample, this clonotype was seen a few times. This chain links TRBV7-2 with TRBJ1-6, with D maybe TRBD1 (6 bases). The V end lost 1 base, the J end lost 12 bases, and 16 bases lay between the germline ends. The CDR3 loop spans 15 amino acids. CDR1 is SGHTA, CDR2 FQGNSA, per germline. Here the CDR3 DNA reads TGTGCCAGCAGCTTAGTGGGCAGGGGTACGAGACCCCTCCACTTT. It encodes CASSLVGRGTRPLHF.

This clonotype was picked up many times. V gene TRBV7-3 combines with J gene TRBJ2-2, with D possibly TRBD1 on 5 matching bases. This CDR3 is built from 14 residues. Trimming took off 5 bases at V and 3 bases at J, with 10 bases between the two ends. Germline lookup yields CDR1 SGHTA and CDR2 FQGTGA. The CDR3 nucleotides are TGTGCCAGCAGCCGGACATCTCACACCGGGGAGCTGTTTTTT. Translation gives CASSRTSHTGELFF.

This sequence joins TRBV6-6 and TRBJ1-2; 9 bases are a match to TRBD1. Germline V CDR1 and CDR2: MNHNY, SVGAGI (reference sequence). The V and J ends lost 6 bases and 3 bases, in that order; junction bases with no gene match: 8. This CDR3 is 15 amino acids long. CDR3 coding DNA: TGTGCCAGCAGGGGTAACAGGGGGCGAGACTATGGCTACACCTTC. This translates into CASRGNRGRDYGYTF.

The J gene is TRBJ2-1, the V gene TRBV18; 8 positions agree with TRBD2. V lost 5 bases and J lost 6; bases outside the gene matches: 12. Per germline, CDR1 KGHSH and CDR2 LQKENI. The CDR3 spans 16 residues. The CDR3 sequence is CASSGSGGPPLNEQFF. CDR3 sequence (DNA): TGTGCCAGCTCAGGGAGCGGGGGTCCCCCCCTCAATGAGCAGTTCTTC.

V usage is TRBV6-2 or TRBV6-3 and J usage is TRBJ1-1; 11 nucleotides line up with TRBD1. V shed 2 bases, J shed 4 bases, and the junction held 12 bases outside the gene matches. Germline CDR1 reads MNHEY; CDR2 reads SVGEGT. The length of the CDR3 is 18 residues. The CDR3 protein is CASSYVLGTGGSATEAFF. The CDR3 DNA reads TGTGCCAGCAGTTACGTATTGGGGACAGGGGGGTCGGCCACTGAAGCTTTCTTT.

V and J are TRBV4-3 and TRBJ1-6; D is unclear. The CDR3 runs to 13 residues. The germline V gene has CDR1 LGHNA and CDR2 YSLEER. Trimming took off 4 bases at V and 10 bases at J, with 11 bases between the two ends. CDR3 loop: CASSPDRRSPLHF. CDR3 nucleotides: TGCGCCAGCAGCCCGGACCGGAGGTCACCCCTCCACTTT.

This chain uses TRBV5-1 with TRBJ2-7; possible D gene TRBD1, 5 bases. Per the germline V gene, CDR1 is SGHRS and CDR2 is YFSETQ. This CDR3 has 16 amino acids. Trimming took 2 bases from V and 3 from J, leaving 18 bases between them. The CDR3 sequence is CASSFDAGPQFYEQYF. The CDR3 DNA reads TGCGCCAGCAGCTTTGATGCAGGGCCACAATTCTACGAGCAGTACTTC.

This clonotype occurred a few times. This chain joins TRBV5-1 and TRBJ1-1; no definite D call. V lost 4 bases, J lost 4 bases, and 11 bases lay in between. The germline V gene encodes CDR1 SGHRS and CDR2 YFSETQ. This CDR3 comprises 13 residues. CDR3 region: CASSLKSGTEAFF. The CDR3 DNA reads as TGCGCCAGCAGCCTAAAATCGGGCACTGAAGCTTTCTTT. Looking up the rest from reference TRBV5-1 and TRBJ1-1 gives the full variable domain: KAGVTQTPRYLIKTRGQQVTLSCSPISGHRSVSWYQQTPGQGLQFLFEYFSETQRNKGNFPGRFSGRQFSNSRSEMNVSTLELGDSALYLCASSLKSGTEAFFGQGTRLTVV.

Note on this clonotype: Sequence at one end of the junction differs from germline and may be a read error. The rearrangement links TRBV4-1 to TRBJ1-4; TRBD1 matches 7 bases. The CDR3 covers 12 residues. Germline-derived CDR1 and CDR2 are MGHRA and YSYEKL. Written as DNA, the CDR3 is TGTGCCAGCAGCCAAGCAGGGGGAAAACTGTTTTTT. This encodes CASSQAGGKLFF.

The chain carries TRBV7-9 and TRBJ2-1; the D gene could be TRBD1 or TRBD2 (5 bases each). The CDR3 covers 14 residues. CDR1 and CDR2 (germline): SEHNR, FQNEAQ (reference sequence). The ends were cut back, 11 bases at V and 1 base at J, with 15 bases in the middle. This CDR3 is CAQRKGTSYNEQFF. CDR3 DNA sequence: TGTGCCCAACGGAAGGGGACGTCCTACAATGAGCAGTTCTTC.